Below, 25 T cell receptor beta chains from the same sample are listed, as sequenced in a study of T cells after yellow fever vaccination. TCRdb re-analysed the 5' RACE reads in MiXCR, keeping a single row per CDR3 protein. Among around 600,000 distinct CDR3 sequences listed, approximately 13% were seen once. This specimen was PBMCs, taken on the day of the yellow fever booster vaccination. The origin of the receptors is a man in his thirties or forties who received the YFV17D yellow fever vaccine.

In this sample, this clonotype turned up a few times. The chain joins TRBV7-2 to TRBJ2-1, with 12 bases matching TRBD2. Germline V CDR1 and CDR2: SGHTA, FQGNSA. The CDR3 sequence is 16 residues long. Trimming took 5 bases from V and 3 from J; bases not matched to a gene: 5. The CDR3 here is CASSEGLAGIYNEQFF. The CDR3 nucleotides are TGTGCCAGCAGCGAGGGACTAGCGGGCATCTACAATGAGCAGTTCTTC.

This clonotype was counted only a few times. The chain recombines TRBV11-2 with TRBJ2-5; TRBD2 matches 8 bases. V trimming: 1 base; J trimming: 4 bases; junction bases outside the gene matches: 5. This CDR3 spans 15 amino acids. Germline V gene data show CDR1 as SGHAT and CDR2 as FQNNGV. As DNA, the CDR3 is TGTGCCAGCAGCTTAGCTATGGCGGGAGGAGAGACCCAGTACTTC. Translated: CASSLAMAGGETQYF.

CDR3 DNA sequence: TGTGCCAGCAGCCATCCGGATGGCAGGGGGAATTCCTACGAGCAGTACTTC. Amino acids: CASSHPDGRGNSYEQYF. V and J are TRBV6-1 and TRBJ2-7; 7 nucleotides match TRBD1. The CDR3 has 17 residues. Per the germline V gene, CDR1 is MNHNS and CDR2 is SASEGT. V shed 6 bases and J 1 base; nucleotides not matched to a gene: 15.

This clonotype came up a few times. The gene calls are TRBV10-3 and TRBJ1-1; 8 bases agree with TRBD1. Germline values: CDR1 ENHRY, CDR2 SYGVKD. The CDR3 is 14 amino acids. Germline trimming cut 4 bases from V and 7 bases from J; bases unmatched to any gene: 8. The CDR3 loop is CAISGPGQADEAFF. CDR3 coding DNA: TGTGCCATCAGTGGGCCGGGACAGGCAGATGAAGCTTTCTTT.

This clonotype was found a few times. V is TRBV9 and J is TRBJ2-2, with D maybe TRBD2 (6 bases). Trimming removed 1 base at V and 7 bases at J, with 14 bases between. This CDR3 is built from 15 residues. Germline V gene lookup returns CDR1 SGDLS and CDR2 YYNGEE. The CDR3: CASSVRGGVGGELFF. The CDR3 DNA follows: TGTGCCAGCAGCGTACGGGGAGGAGTGGGCGGGGAGCTGTTTTTT.

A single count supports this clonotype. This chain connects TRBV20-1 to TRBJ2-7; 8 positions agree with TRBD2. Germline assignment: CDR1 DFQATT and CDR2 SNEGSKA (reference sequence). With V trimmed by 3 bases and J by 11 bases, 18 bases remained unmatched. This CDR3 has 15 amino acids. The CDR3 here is CSARAKAGVAGEKYF. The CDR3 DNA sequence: TGCAGTGCTAGGGCCAAAGCGGGAGTGGCGGGAGAGAAGTACTTC.

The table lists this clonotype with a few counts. The CDR3 here is CAISQQPNEKLFF. Here the CDR3 DNA reads TGTGCCATCAGTCAGCAACCGAATGAAAAACTGTTTTTT. The genes are TRBV10-3 and TRBJ1-4; D is unresolved. The CDR3 sequence is 13 residues long. Germline V gene lookup returns CDR1 ENHRY and CDR2 SYGVKD. V lost 5 bases, J lost 5 bases, and 9 bases lay in between.

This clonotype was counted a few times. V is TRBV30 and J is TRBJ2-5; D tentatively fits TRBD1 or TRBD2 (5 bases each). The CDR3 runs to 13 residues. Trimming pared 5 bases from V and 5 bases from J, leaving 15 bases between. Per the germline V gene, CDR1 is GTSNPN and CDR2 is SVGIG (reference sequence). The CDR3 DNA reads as TGTGCCTGGTCGGGCAGAGGGGTGGAGACCCAGTACTTC. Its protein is CAWSGRGVETQYF. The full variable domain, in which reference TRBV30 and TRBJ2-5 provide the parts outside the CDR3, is SQTIHQWPATLVQPVGSPLSLECTVEGTSNPNLYWYRQAAGRGLQLLFYSVGIGQISSEVPQNLSASRPQDRQFILSSKKLLLSDSGFYLCAWSGRGVETQYFGPGTRLLVL.

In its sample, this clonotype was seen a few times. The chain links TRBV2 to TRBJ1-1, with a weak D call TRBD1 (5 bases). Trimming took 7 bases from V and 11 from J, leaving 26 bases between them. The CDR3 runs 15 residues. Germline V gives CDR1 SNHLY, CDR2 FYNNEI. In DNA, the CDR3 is TGTGCCAGCACTGCCTCCGGGACGCTCTCTTGGGGGGCTTTCTTT. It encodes CASTASGTLSWGAFF.

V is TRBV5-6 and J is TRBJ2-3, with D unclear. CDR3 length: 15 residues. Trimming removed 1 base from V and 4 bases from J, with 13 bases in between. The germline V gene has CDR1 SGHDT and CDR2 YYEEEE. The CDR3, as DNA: TGTGCCAGCAGCTTGCCTCATCTGGCGGCAGATACGCAGTATTTT. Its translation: CASSLPHLAADTQYF.

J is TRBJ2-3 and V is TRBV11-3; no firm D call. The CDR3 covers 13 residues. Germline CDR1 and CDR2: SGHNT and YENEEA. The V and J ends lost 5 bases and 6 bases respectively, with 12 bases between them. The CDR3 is CASSPGQADTQYF. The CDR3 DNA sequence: TGTGCCAGCAGCCCCGGCCAGGCCGATACGCAGTATTTT.

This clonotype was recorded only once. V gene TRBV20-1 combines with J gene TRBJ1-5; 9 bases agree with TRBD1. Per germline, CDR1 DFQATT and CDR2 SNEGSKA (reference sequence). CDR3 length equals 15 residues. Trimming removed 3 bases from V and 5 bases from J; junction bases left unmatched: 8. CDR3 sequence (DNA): TGCAGTGCTAGGCTTACAGGGGGCGCAGATCAGCCCCAGCATTTT. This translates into CSARLTGGADQPQHF.

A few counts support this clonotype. CDR3 DNA sequence: TGTGCCAGCAGCTTAAGGCAGAAGGGCCCTAGCGGGGGAAGCTCCTACAATGAGCAGTTCTTC. It encodes CASSLRQKGPSGGSSYNEQFF. The chain is built from TRBV7-3 and TRBJ2-1; 10 bases are a match to TRBD2. Germline CDR1 SGHTA, CDR2 FQGTGA. Trimming removed 1 base from V and 0 bases from J; junction bases left unmatched: 15. CDR3 length equals 21 residues.

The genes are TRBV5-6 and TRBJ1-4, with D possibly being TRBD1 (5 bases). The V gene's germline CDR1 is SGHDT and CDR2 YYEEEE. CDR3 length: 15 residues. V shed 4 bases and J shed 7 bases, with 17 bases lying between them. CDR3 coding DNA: TGTGCCAGCAGCCTACCGACGGGGACGAGTGAAAAACTGTTTTTT. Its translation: CASSLPTGTSEKLFF.

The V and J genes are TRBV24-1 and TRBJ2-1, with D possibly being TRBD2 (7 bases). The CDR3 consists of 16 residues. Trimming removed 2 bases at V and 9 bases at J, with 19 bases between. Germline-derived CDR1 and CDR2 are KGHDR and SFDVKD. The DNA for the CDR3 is TGTGCCACCAGTGATTCCCGGGTTCGGGGGGCGTTTGAGCAGTTCTTC. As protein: CATSDSRVRGAFEQFF.

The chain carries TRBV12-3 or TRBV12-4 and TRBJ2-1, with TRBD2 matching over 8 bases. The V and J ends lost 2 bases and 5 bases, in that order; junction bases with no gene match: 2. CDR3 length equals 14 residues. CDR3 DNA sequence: TGTGCCAGCAGTTTACAACTAGCGGACAATGAGCAGTTCTTC. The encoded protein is CASSLQLADNEQFF.

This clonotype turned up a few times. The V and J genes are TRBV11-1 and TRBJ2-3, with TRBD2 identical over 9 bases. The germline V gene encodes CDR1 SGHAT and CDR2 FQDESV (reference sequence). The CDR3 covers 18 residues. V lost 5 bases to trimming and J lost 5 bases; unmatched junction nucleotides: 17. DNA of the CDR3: TGTGCCAGCAGCCTTCCGGGGCTAGCGGGATACCAGGGAGATACGCAGTATTTT. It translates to CASSLPGLAGYQGDTQYF. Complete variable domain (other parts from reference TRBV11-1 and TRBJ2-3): EAEVAQSPRYKITEKSQAVAFWCDPISGHATLYWYRQILGQGPELLVQFQDESVVDDSQLPKDRFSAERLKGVDSTLKIQPAELGDSAMYLCASSLPGLAGYQGDTQYFGPGTRLTVL.

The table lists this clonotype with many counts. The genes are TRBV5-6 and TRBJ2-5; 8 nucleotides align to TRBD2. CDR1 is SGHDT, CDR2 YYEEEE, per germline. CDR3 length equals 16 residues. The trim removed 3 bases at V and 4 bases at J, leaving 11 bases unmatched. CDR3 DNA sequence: TGTGCCAGCAGCTGGAGAGCGGGAGATGTACGAGAGACCCAGTACTTC. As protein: CASSWRAGDVRETQYF.

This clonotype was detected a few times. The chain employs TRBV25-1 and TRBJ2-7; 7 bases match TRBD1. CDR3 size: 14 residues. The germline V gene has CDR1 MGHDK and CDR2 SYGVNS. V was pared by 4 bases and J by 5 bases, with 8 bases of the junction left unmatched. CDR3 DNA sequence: TGTGCCAGCAGTGCGCTCAACACAGGGGACGAGCAGTACTTC. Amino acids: CASSALNTGDEQYF.

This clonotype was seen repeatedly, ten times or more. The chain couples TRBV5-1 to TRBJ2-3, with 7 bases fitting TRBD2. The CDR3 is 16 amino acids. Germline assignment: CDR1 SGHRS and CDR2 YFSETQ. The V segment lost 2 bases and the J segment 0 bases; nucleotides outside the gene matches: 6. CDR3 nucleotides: TGCGCCAGCAGCTTACTAGCGTTCCCCAGCACAGATACGCAGTATTTT. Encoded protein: CASSLLAFPSTDTQYF.

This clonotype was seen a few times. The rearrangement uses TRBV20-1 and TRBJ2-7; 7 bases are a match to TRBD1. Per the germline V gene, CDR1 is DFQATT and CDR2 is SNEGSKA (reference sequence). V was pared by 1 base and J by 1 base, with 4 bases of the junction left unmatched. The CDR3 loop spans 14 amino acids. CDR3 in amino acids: CSARVKTGSYEQYF. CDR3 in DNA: TGCAGTGCTAGAGTCAAGACAGGGTCCTACGAGCAGTACTTC.

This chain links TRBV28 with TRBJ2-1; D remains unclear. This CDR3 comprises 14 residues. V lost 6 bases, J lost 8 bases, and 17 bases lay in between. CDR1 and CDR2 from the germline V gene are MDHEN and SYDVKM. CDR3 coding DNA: TGTGCCAGCAGCAGATCGTCAGGTGTCGATGAGCAGTTCTTC. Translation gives CASSRSSGVDEQFF.

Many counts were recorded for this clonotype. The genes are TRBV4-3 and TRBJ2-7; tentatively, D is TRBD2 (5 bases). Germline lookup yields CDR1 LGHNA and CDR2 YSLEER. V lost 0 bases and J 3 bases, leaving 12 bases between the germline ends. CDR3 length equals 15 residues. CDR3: CASSQDSGIIYEQYF. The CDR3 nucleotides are TGCGCCAGCAGCCAAGATTCCGGGATCATCTACGAGCAGTACTTC.

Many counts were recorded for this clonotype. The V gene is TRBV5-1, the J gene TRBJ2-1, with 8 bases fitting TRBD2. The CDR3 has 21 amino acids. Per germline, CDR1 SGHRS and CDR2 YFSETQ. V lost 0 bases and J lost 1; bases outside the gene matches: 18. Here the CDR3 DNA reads TGCGCCAGCAGCTTGGTGGCCCCTCTTGACGGGAGGGTACCATCCTACAATGAGCAGTTCTTC. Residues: CASSLVAPLDGRVPSYNEQFF.

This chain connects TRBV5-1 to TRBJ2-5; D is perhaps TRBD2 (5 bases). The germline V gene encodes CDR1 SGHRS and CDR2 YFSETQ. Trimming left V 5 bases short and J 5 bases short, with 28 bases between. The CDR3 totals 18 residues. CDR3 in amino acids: CASRRPSGPEHPSETQYF. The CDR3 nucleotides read TGCGCCAGCAGAAGACCGAGCGGTCCAGAGCATCCCTCGGAGACCCAGTACTTC.